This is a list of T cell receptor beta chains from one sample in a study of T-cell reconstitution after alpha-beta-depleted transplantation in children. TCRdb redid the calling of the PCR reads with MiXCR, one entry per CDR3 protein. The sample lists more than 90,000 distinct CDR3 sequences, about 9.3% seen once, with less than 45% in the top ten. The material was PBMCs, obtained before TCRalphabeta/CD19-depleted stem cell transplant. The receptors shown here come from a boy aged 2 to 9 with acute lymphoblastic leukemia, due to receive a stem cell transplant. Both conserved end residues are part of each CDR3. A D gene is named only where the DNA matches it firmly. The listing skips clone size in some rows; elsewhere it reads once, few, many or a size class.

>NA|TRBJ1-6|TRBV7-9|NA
TGTGCCATCCCTTGGGGGGGCTCCTATAATTCACCCCTCCACTTT
CAIPWGGSYNSPLHF
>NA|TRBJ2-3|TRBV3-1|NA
TGTGCCAGCAGCCAATGGGGACCAGATACGCAGTATTTT
CASSQWGPDTQYF
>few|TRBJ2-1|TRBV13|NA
TGTGCCAGCAGCTTAGAGTCTCTCGGGAGTATAGCCAATGAGCAGTTCTTC
CASSLESLGSIANEQFF
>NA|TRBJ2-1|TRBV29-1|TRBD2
TGCAGCGTCCGCCGGACTAGCGGGAGGGCCTCTAGAAATGAGCAGTTCTTC
CSVRRTSGRASRNEQFF
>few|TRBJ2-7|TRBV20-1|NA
TGCAGTGCCCCGACAGGGAGGTCCTACGAGCAGTACTTC
CSAPTGRSYEQYF
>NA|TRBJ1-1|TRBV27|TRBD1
TGTGCCAGCAGTCAGAGACAGGGGAGCACTGAAGCTTTCTTT
CASSQRQGSTEAFF
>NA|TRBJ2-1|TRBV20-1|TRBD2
TGCAGTGCTAGCGGGACTAGCGGGAGTATATTCAATGAGCAGTTCTTC
CSASGTSGSIFNEQFF
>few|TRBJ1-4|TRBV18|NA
TGTGCCAGCTCACCGGAGGGTCACGAAAAACTGTTTTTT
CASSPEGHEKLFF
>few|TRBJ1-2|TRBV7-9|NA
TGTGCCAGCAGGAGAAGCGAGGGGGACTATGGCTACACCTTC
CASRRSEGDYGYTF
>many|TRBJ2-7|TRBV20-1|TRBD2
TGCAGTGCCATCATCTTGGGTGGGCTAGCGGGAGGGCCACACGAGCAGTACTTC
CSAIILGGLAGGPHEQYF
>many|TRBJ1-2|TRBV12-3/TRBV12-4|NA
TGTGCCAGCAGTGCACCCCGGGACACGGTCTATGGCTACACCTTC
CASSAPRDTVYGYTF
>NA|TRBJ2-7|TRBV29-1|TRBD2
TGCAGCGTTGAAGACGGGCAGCGGGGCTACGAGCAGTACTTC
CSVEDGQRGYEQYF
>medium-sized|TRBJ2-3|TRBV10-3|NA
TGTGCCATCAGTCCCTTAGGCCCGGCGCAGTATTTT
CAISPLGPAQYF
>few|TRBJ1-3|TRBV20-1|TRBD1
TGCAGTGCCGGGACAGTGGTGACTGGAAACACCATATATTTT
CSAGTVVTGNTIYF
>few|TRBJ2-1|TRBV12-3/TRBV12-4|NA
TGTGCCAGCAGTTTAAGGGGGGGTGAGCAGTTCTTC
CASSLRGGEQFF
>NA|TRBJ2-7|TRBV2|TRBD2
TGTGCCAGCCTGAGGACTAGCGGGTCTCTCCCTGAGCAGTACTTC
CASLRTSGSLPEQYF
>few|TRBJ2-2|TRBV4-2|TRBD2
TGTGCCAGCAGCCAACTCATAGGACTAGCGGCAACGAACACCGGGGAGCTGTTTTTT
CASSQLIGLAATNTGELFF
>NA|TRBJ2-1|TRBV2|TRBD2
TGTGCCACCCCCCGGACTAGCGGGAGGGATGAGCAGTTCTTC
CATPRTSGRDEQFF
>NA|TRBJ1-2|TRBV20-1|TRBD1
TGCAGTGCCAGAAACCGACAGGGGGCCACCAACTATGGCTACACCTTC
CSARNRQGATNYGYTF
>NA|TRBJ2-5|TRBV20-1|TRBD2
TGCAGTGCTAATCCCGGTAATCAGGGACTAGCATACGAGACCCAGTACTTC
CSANPGNQGLAYETQYF
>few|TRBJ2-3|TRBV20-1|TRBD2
TGCAGTGCAAGAACAGGACTAGCGGGGAGCACAGATACGCAGTATTTT
CSARTGLAGSTDTQYF
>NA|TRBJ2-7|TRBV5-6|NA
TGTGCCAGCAGCTCCCGGGCATCCTACGAGCAGTACTTC
CASSSRASYEQYF
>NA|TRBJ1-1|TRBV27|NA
TGTGCCAGCAGTTTATGGGACAACACTGAAGCTTTCTTT
CASSLWDNTEAFF
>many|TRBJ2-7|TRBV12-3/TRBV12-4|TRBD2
TGTGCCAGCAGTTTCGCGGGAGGGCGCTACGAGCAGTACTTC
CASSFAGGRYEQYF
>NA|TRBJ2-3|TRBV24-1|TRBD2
TGTGCCACCAGTGATCCAATAGCGGGAGGGTCCGATACGCAGTATTTT
CATSDPIAGGSDTQYF
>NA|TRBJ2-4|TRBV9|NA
TGTGCCAGCAGCCCCCACGACAGCCCGATAAACATTCAGTACTTC
CASSPHDSPINIQYF
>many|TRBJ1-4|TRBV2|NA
TGTGCCGGGTGCCAGGGTCATAATGAAAAACTGTTTTTT
CAGCQGHNEKLFF
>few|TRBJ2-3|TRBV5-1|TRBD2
TGCGCCAGCAGCTGGGAGCGGGAGTTAGATACGCAGTATTTT
CASSWERELDTQYF
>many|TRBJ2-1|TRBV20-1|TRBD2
TGCAGTGCTAGAGATCTAGCGGGAGTGAGTGGGGACTACAATGAGCAGTTCTTC
CSARDLAGVSGDYNEQFF
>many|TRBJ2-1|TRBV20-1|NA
TGCAGTGCTAGGCAGGCCAATGAGCAGTTCTTC
CSARQANEQFF
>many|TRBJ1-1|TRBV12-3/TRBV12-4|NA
TGTGCCAGCCGGGGACGTCGATCAACTGAAGCTTTCTTT
CASRGRRSTEAFF
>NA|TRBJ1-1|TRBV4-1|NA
TGCGCCAGCAGCCCCTGGAGGGTCGGGTCGACTGAAGCTTTCTTT
CASSPWRVGSTEAFF
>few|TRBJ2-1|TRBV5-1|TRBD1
TGCGCCAGCAGCCAACAGGGGTACCGGGACAATGAGCAGTTCTTC
CASSQQGYRDNEQFF
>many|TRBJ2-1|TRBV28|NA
TGTGCCAGCAATATACTCCCCTATGAGCAGTTCTTC
CASNILPYEQFF
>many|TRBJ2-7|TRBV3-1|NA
TGTGCCAGCAGCCCTAGCTACGAGCAGTACTTC
CASSPSYEQYF
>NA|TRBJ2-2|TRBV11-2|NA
TGTGCCAGCAGCCTATGGGTCTCCCACCCGGGCACCGGGGAGCTGTTTTTT
CASSLWVSHPGTGELFF
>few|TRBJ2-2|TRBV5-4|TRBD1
TGTGCCAGCAGCCCTCCGGGACAGGGGGGCACCGGGGAGCTGTTTTTT
CASSPPGQGGTGELFF
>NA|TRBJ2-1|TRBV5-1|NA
TGCGCCAGCAGCGAAGACGCTGAGCAGTTCTTC
CASSEDAEQFF
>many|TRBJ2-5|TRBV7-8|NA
TGTGCCAGCAGCCCCAAAGGGACATACCAAGAGACCCAGTACTTC
CASSPKGTYQETQYF
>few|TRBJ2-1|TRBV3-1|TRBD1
TGTGCCAGCAGCCACTCCGACAGGGGAGGTGAGCAGTTCTTC
CASSHSDRGGEQFF
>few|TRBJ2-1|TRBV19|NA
TGTGCCAGTAGTGAGCGGAGCTCCTACAATGAGCAGTTCTTC
CASSERSSYNEQFF